The 17 T cell receptor beta chains reported below all come from one sample, sequenced in a study of T cells in Graves' hyperthyroidism and ophthalmopathy. It was RNA transcripts that yielded the amplified TCR beta CDR3 regions. A set of HTBI primers served as the primers for a first-round RT-PCR of the TCR CDR3. TCRdb analysed the multiplex PCR reads with MiXCR anew, one entry per CDR3 protein. The sample includes approximately 590,000 distinct CDR3 sequences, more than 45% seen only once; the top ten take about 7.9%. Sequencing input: peripheral blood or thyroid tissue (not recorded which). The receptor set was obtained from a woman younger than 30 with Graves' hyperthyroidism.

The sample holds many counts of this clonotype. One end of the junction is discordant with germline, which a read error may explain. J is TRBJ1-3 and V is TRBV10-3; D unresolved. This CDR3 region has 13 residues. Germline CDR1 ENHRY, CDR2 SYGVKD. As DNA, the CDR3 is TGTGCCAGCAGTGAGACCGACCGAAACACCATATATTTT. Its translation: CASSETDRNTIYF.

This clonotype was detected ten times or more. The chain links TRBV10-3 to TRBJ2-6, with D perhaps being TRBD1 or TRBD2 (5 bases each). CDR1 is ENHRY and CDR2 is SYGVKD in the germline V gene. Trimming cost V 0 bases and J 4 bases, with 10 bases left between them. The CDR3 length is 16 residues. The CDR3 region has the DNA TGTGCCATCAGTGAGTCGACCGGGGCCGGGGCCAACGTCCTGACTTTC. Translating gives CAISESTGAGANVLTF.

This clonotype appeared a few times. V usage is TRBV9 and J usage is TRBJ2-7, with a weak D call TRBD2 (5 bases). Trimming cost V 3 bases and J 3 bases, with 16 bases left between them. The CDR3 consists of 15 residues. Per germline, CDR1 SGDLS and CDR2 YYNGEE. The DNA for the CDR3 is TGTGCCAGCAGCGCCGGAGAAGGGAGCGTCTACGAGCAGTACTTC. Translation: CASSAGEGSVYEQYF.

This clonotype came up many times. The genes are TRBV10-3 and TRBJ1-1; D uncertain. The CDR3 is 15 residues long. Trimming left V 0 bases short and J 3 bases short, with 11 bases between. Germline loops: CDR1 ENHRY, CDR2 SYGVKD. The CDR3 DNA reads TGTGCCATCAGTGAGTCTGGGGTAAGGGACACTGAAGCTTTCTTT. Protein sequence: CAISESGVRDTEAFF.

In its sample, this clonotype was seen many times. This sequence joins TRBV10-3 and TRBJ2-3; D is unresolved. Germline-derived CDR1 and CDR2 are ENHRY and SYGVKD. Trimming removed 3 bases from V and 4 bases from J, with 5 bases in between. The CDR3 runs 12 residues. The CDR3 reads CAISDGADTQYF. The CDR3 DNA reads as TGTGCCATCAGTGATGGAGCAGATACGCAGTATTTT.

Concerning this clonotype itself: Just one base apart from a much larger clone, this may be a read error. The chain carries TRBV19 and TRBJ1-5, with 7 nucleotides matching TRBD1. The DNA matches TRBJ2-3 better at its end, which makes the J call doubtful. The CDR3 contains 13 residues. Germline lookup yields CDR1 LNHDA and CDR2 SQIVND (reference sequence). DNA for the CDR3: TGTGCCACCACCGGGACAGCCCATCAGCCCCAGTATTTT. Its protein is CATTGTAHQPQYF.

The sample holds a few counts of this clonotype. The CDR3: CASRPLAGMNTEAFF. The CDR3 region has the DNA TGTGCCAGCAGGCCATTGGCAGGTATGAACACTGAAGCTTTCTTT. The rearrangement uses TRBV7-6 and TRBJ1-1; D not resolved. V lost 6 bases and J 0 bases, leaving 14 bases between the germline ends. The germline gives CDR1 SGHVS, CDR2 FNYEAQ. The CDR3 runs to 15 residues.

The J gene is TRBJ2-2, the V gene TRBV2; 8 bases fit TRBD2. V dropped 7 bases and J dropped 7; count of bases not matched to a gene: 8. The germline V gene has CDR1 SNHLY and CDR2 FYNNEI. The CDR3 runs 14 residues. Here the CDR3 DNA reads TGTGCCAGCAATCTATTAGCGGGGAGCGGGGAGCTGTTTTTT. This sequence encodes CASNLLAGSGELFF.

Concerning this clonotype itself: The junction shows a germline mismatch at one end, possibly a read error. V usage is TRBV6-1 and J usage is TRBJ1-1; D unresolved. CDR1 MNHNS and CDR2 SASEGT come from the germline V gene. The CDR3 spans 13 residues. As DNA, the CDR3 is TGTGCCAGCAGAGAAGGTAGAGACACTGAAGCTTTCTTT. Protein product: CASREGRDTEAFF.

V gene TRBV19 combines with J gene TRBJ1-1, with 7 bases matching TRBD1. The CDR3 totals 14 residues. V lost 1 base, J lost 5 bases, and 4 bases stayed unmatched. The V gene's germline CDR1 is LNHDA and CDR2 SQIVND (reference sequence). The CDR3 is CASSIAAGGTEAFF. For the CDR3, the DNA is TGTGCCAGTAGTATAGCGGCAGGGGGAACTGAAGCTTTCTTT.

Of note for this clonotype: Likely a read error: the CDR3 ends without its conserved phenylalanine or tryptophan. The V call is TRBV5-1, the J call TRBJ1-1; no reliable D call. Trimming took 0 bases from V and 7 from J, leaving 7 bases between them. Per germline, CDR1 SGHRS and CDR2 YFSETQ. The CDR3 loop spans 12 amino acids. The DNA for the CDR3 is TGCGCCAGCAGCTTGGTAGATAATGAAGCTTTCATT. Translating it yields CASSLVDNEAFI.

This clonotype was counted ten times or more. The DNA of the CDR3 is TGTGCCTGGAGTGATGGTTCACCCCTCCACTTT. It is translated as CAWSDGSPLHF. The chain employs TRBV30 and TRBJ1-6; no reliable D call. The CDR3 spans 11 residues. Germline loops: CDR1 GTSNPN, CDR2 SVGIG (reference sequence). Trimming pared 1 base from V and 9 bases from J, leaving 4 bases between.

The rearrangement joins TRBV12-3 or TRBV12-4 to TRBJ1-3, with 9 bases matching TRBD1. This CDR3 comprises 15 residues. J was trimmed by 7 bases and V by 5 bases; bases with no gene match: 9. CDR3 sequence reads: CASSESGTGMNTIYF. The CDR3 DNA is TGTGCCAGCAGTGAGTCCGGGACAGGGATGAACACCATATATTTT.

This clonotype was seen a handful of times. J is TRBJ1-1 and V is TRBV19; a weak D match, TRBD1 (5 bases). V was clipped by 3 bases and J by 0 bases, with 14 bases between them. The CDR3 is made up of 16 amino acids. CDR1 and CDR2 (germline): LNHDA, SQIVND (reference sequence). The CDR3, as DNA: TGTGCCAGTAGTATGAGAAGGGGATCCTTGAACACTGAAGCTTTCTTT. It codes for CASSMRRGSLNTEAFF.

Many counts were recorded for this clonotype. The chain recombines TRBV7-2 with TRBJ2-7; 9 bases align to TRBD1. Germline CDR1 and CDR2: SGHTA and FQGNSA. With V trimmed by 5 bases and J by 4 bases, 3 bases remained unmatched. The CDR3 totals 13 residues. The CDR3 is CASSAGTGYEQYF. The CDR3 bases are TGTGCCAGCAGCGCGGGGACAGGGTACGAGCAGTACTTC.

V is TRBV6-2 or TRBV6-3 and J is TRBJ2-7; D is ambiguous. Trimming took off 0 bases at V and 0 bases at J, with 6 bases between the two ends. Germline V gene sequence: CDR1 MNHEY, CDR2 SVGEGT. The CDR3 contains 14 residues. CDR3 protein: CASSYSQSSYEQYF. Here the CDR3 DNA reads TGTGCCAGCAGTTACTCACAGTCCTCCTACGAGCAGTACTTC.

The rearrangement links TRBV29-1 to TRBJ2-3; D is unresolved. The CDR3 consists of 10 residues. In germline, CDR1 is SQVTM, CDR2 ANQGSEA. V lost 4 bases, J lost 4 bases, and 3 bases lay in between. This chain's CDR3 is CSVVADTQYF. The CDR3 nucleotides are TGCAGCGTTGTGGCAGATACGCAGTATTTT.